This T cell receptor (beta chain) was identified during a study of early T cells in non-severe SARS-CoV-2 infection. Study-wide findings and caveats: A preference for anti-spike CD8 responses marked VDJdb matching, which missed private and CD4 specificities.

Individual cDNA molecules received unique molecular identifiers. Each CDR3 protein is one row after TCRdb ran MiXCR on the 5' RACE reads. The sample shows tens of thousands of distinct CDR3 sequences, more than 10% of them seen only once. The V and J ends lost 4 bases and 2 bases, in that order; junction bases with no gene match: 6. The length of the CDR3 is 15 residues. Germline lookup yields CDR1 DFQATT and CDR2 SNEGSKA (reference sequence). This clonotype appeared a few times. Its antigen is still unknown. The chain uses TRBV20-1 and TRBJ2-3, with TRBD2 matching 10 bases. Sequenced here: whole blood, sampled at baseline. The receptor comes from an adult who was a healthcare worker with PCR-confirmed SARS-CoV-2 infection or an uninfected control (not recorded which). The donor label of this sample is uncertain. The CDR3 bases are TGCAGTGCTACAGCTAGCGGGGGTAACACAGATACGCAGTATTTT. Its translation: CSATASGGNTDTQYF.